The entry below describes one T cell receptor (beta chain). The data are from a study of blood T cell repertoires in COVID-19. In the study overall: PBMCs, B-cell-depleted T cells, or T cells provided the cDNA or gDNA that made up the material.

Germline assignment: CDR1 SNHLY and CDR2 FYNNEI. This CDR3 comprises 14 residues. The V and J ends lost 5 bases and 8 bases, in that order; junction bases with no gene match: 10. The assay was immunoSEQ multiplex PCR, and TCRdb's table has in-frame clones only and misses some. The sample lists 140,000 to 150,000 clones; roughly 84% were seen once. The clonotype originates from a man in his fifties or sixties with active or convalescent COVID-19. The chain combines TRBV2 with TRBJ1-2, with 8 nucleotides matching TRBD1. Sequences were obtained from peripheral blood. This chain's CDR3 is CASSRDSGGSGYTF. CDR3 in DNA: TGTGCCAGCAGTCGCGATTCAGGGGGCAGCGGCTACACCTTC.